A selection of T cell receptor beta chains follows, all from one sample in a study of shared clonotypes between healthy human individuals. Sequenced by immunoSEQ multiplex PCR; TCRdb stores in-frame clones only, minus some. The sample includes some 2,000,000 clones, 85% to 95% seen only once; the top ten take 0.1% to 0.15%. Sequencing input: naive CD4+ T cells sorted from blood. The receptors stem from a young man in good health. Each CDR3 is given with its conserved first and last residue. Each record gives: V gene, J gene, D gene, clone size, CDR3 DNA, CDR3 protein. A D gene is named only where the DNA matches it firmly. A row's size may be missing; if present it is once, few, many or a size class.

TRBV28,TRBJ1-2,-,-,TGTGCCAGCAGACTCCTGCTTTTTCCCTATGGCTACACCTTC,CASRLLLFPYGYTF
TRBV7-2,TRBJ1-2,TRBD1,-,TGTGCCAGCAGCTGGGACAGTGGTGGCTACACCTTC,CASSWDSGGYTF
TRBV19,TRBJ1-2,-,-,TGTGCCAGTAGCGGCCAAATGTATGGCTACACCTTC,CASSGQMYGYTF
TRBV4-1,TRBJ2-2,TRBD1,-,TGCGCCAGCAGTCAGACAGGGGCGAACACCGGGGAGCTGTTTTTT,CASSQTGANTGELFF
TRBV6-1,TRBJ2-3,-,-,TGTGCCAGCAGTGGGGGTAGTGGCACAGATACGCAGTATTTT,CASSGGSGTDTQYF
TRBV10-3,TRBJ1-2,TRBD1,-,TGTGCCATCACCGAAAGGACAGGCAGTGGCTACACCTTC,CAITERTGSGYTF
TRBV6-5,TRBJ2-3,-,-,TGTGCCAGCAGTTCCCGGGTTGCCACAACCCCAGATACGCAGTATTTT,CASSSRVATTPDTQYF
TRBV6-5,TRBJ1-1,TRBD1,-,TGTGCCAGCAGTCCACAGGGGGCGGTCTCCACTGAAGCTTTCTTT,CASSPQGAVSTEAFF
TRBV10-1,TRBJ2-6,-,-,TGCGCCAGCAGCTACTCTGGGGCCAACGTCCTGACTTTC,CASSYSGANVLTF
TRBV9,TRBJ2-2,TRBD2,once,TGTGCCAGCAGCGTAGTTGGTAGCGGGGGAGTCGCCGGGGAGCTGTTTTTT,CASSVVGSGGVAGELFF
TRBV5-1,TRBJ1-6,-,-,TGCGCCAGCAGCTTCGAAGGGCTAAACTCACCCCTCCACTTT,CASSFEGLNSPLHF
TRBV6-5,TRBJ1-4,-,-,TGTGCCAGCAGCTACGGTTCGATGGGGGTTAATGAAAAACTGTTTTTT,CASSYGSMGVNEKLFF
TRBV29-1,TRBJ2-1,TRBD2,-,TGCAGCGTCCCTAGGGCCCTAGCGGGAGGGCCCCGGTACAATGAGCAGTTCTTC,CSVPRALAGGPRYNEQFF
TRBV6-1,TRBJ1-6,-,-,TGTGCCAGCAGTGAAACCGGGGCCGGTAATTCACCCCTCCACTTT,CASSETGAGNSPLHF
TRBV11-2,TRBJ1-1,-,-,TGTGCCAGCAGCCCTTCGACAGCCGGCACTGAAGCTTTCTTT,CASSPSTAGTEAFF
TRBV4-1,TRBJ2-1,TRBD2,-,TGCGCCAGCACCAGTGGACTAGCGGGGGCTTACAATGAGCAGTTCTTC,CASTSGLAGAYNEQFF
TRBV19,TRBJ1-6,-,-,TGTGCCAGTAGTAATGGGTTCACGTATAATTCACCCCTCCACTTT,CASSNGFTYNSPLHF
TRBV19,TRBJ1-2,-,many,TGTGCCAGTAGTACACTCAATGGCTACACCTTC,CASSTLNGYTF
TRBV19,TRBJ2-3,-,-,TGTGCCAGTAGCATAGATGGATTCGGGGCCTTCCCCGTTTTT,CASSIDGFGAFPVF
TRBV6-4,TRBJ1-4,-,-,TGTGCCAGCAGTGACTCGGATGGCGAAAAACTGTTTTTT,CASSDSDGEKLFF
TRBV6-1,TRBJ1-2,-,-,TGTGCCAGCAGTGAATGGGGGGCCCTAAGCTACGGCTACACCTTC,CASSEWGALSYGYTF
TRBV5-4,TRBJ2-7,-,-,TGTGCCAGCAGCGCCCGGGACAACTACGAGCAGTACTTC,CASSARDNYEQYF
TRBV6-1,TRBJ2-2,-,-,TGTGCCAGCAGTGAAGTCGCCGGGGGCGGGGAGCTGTTTTTT,CASSEVAGGGELFF
TRBV30,TRBJ1-6,-,-,TGTGCCTGGGCCCAGCGGGGGGCCCATAATTCACCCCTCCACTTT,CAWAQRGAHNSPLHF
TRBV13,TRBJ2-7,-,-,TGTGCCAGCAGCTTGACACCGTTCTACGAGCAGTACTTC,CASSLTPFYEQYF
TRBV4-1,TRBJ2-7,-,-,TGCGCCAGCAGCCAGCAAGCTACGACAAATTCCTACGAGCAGTACTTC,CASSQQATTNSYEQYF
TRBV6-6,TRBJ2-3,TRBD1,-,TGTGCCAGCAGTCAGGGGACAGGGGGCTTAGATACGCAGTATTTT,CASSQGTGGLDTQYF
TRBV7-2,TRBJ2-1,-,-,TGTGCCAGCTTGGGGCGCCGATGGACGGCCTACAATGAGCAGTTCTTC,CASLGRRWTAYNEQFF
TRBV30,TRBJ2-7,-,-,TGTGCCTGGAGTGGGGATGCGGGCGAGCAGTACTTC,CAWSGDAGEQYF
TRBV6-5,TRBJ1-5,TRBD1,-,TGTGCCAGCGGACGACAGGGGTATCAGCCCCAGCATTTT,CASGRQGYQPQHF
TRBV6-5,TRBJ2-7,TRBD2,-,TGTGCCTCAGCACACCTAGCGGGAGGGGGTTTGGAGCAGTACTTC,CASAHLAGGGLEQYF
TRBV5-4,TRBJ2-3,TRBD2,-,TGTGCCAGCAGCCTAGAGGGACTAGCGGAAGATACGCAGTATTTT,CASSLEGLAEDTQYF
TRBV11-2,TRBJ2-5,TRBD2,-,TGTGCCAGCAGCCTCTGGGGGGGCCAAGAGACCCAGTACTTC,CASSLWGGQETQYF
TRBV5-4,TRBJ1-1,-,-,TGTGCCAGCAGCTTTTGGTCAGAGACTGAAGCTTTCTTT,CASSFWSETEAFF
TRBV5-1,TRBJ1-2,-,-,TGCGCCAGCAGCTTGGTTGGGGGGTTCGATGGCTACACCTTC,CASSLVGGFDGYTF
TRBV9,TRBJ2-7,TRBD1,once,TGTGCCAGCAGCGTAGACAGGGGTGCCTACGAGCAGTACTTC,CASSVDRGAYEQYF
TRBV30,TRBJ2-3,TRBD2,-,TGTGCCTGGAGTCCCTACAGACTAGCGGGGGGAGTAGATACGCAGTATTTT,CAWSPYRLAGGVDTQYF
TRBV2,TRBJ1-2,TRBD1,-,TGTGCCAGCACCGAGAGGACAGGGGGCGGCTACACCTTC,CASTERTGGGYTF
TRBV2,TRBJ1-5,-,-,TGTGCCTCCAGGAACTGGAATCAGCCCCAGCATTTT,CASRNWNQPQHF
TRBV5-1,TRBJ1-1,-,-,TGCGCCAGCAGCTTGGAGAGCAACACTGAAGCTTTCTTT,CASSLESNTEAFF
TRBV12-5,TRBJ2-5,TRBD2,-,TGTGCTAGTGGTTTGGGCTATCGACTAGCGGGAGGAGGAGAGACCCAGTACTTC,CASGLGYRLAGGGETQYF
TRBV12-5,TRBJ2-3,-,many,TGTGCTAGTGGTTTGGGCAACTTGGGTGGGACGCAGTATTTT,CASGLGNLGGTQYF
TRBV12-1,TRBJ2-7,-,-,TGTGCCAGCAGCCCGGGGACTCCGCCGTTCTACGAGCAGTACTTC,CASSPGTPPFYEQYF
TRBV2,TRBJ1-2,-,once,TGTGCCAGCAGCCCCAATGAGGTTAGACTCTATGGCTACACCTTC,CASSPNEVRLYGYTF
TRBV18,TRBJ2-7,TRBD2,few,TGTGCCAGTCGGCCGCCGGGACTAGCGGTTTACGAGCAGTACTTC,CASRPPGLAVYEQYF
TRBV19,TRBJ2-7,TRBD2,-,TGTGCCAGTAGTATAGTGACTAGCGGGAGGAGCTCCTACGAGCAGTACTTC,CASSIVTSGRSSYEQYF
TRBV5-1,TRBJ2-5,-,-,TGCGCCAGCAGCTTGTCCGGGAACCAAGAGACCCAGTACTTC,CASSLSGNQETQYF
TRBV5-6,TRBJ1-2,-,-,TGTGCCAGCAGCGTATTCCCGGGGGGTGACTATGGCTACACCTTC,CASSVFPGGDYGYTF
TRBV12-5,TRBJ1-4,-,-,TGTGCTAGTGGTAACTTAGGTGAAAAACTGTTTTTT,CASGNLGEKLFF
TRBV9,TRBJ1-2,-,-,TGTGCCAGCAGCGTAGAAGGCACCGTAGGCTACACCTTC,CASSVEGTVGYTF
TRBV6-1,TRBJ2-1,TRBD2,-,TGTGCCAGCAGTCGTGCCGGGACTACGTCTAATGAGCAGTTCTTC,CASSRAGTTSNEQFF